The 18 T cell receptor beta chains presented below share a single source sample, sequenced in a study of T cells after yellow fever vaccination. TCRdb ran MiXCR on the 5' RACE reads and lists one entry per CDR3 protein. The data hold about 300,000 distinct CDR3 sequences, with 6.8% observed a single time. The sequencing used PBMCs, collected roughly 45 days after the first yellow fever vaccination. These receptors were collected from a man between 18 and 29 years old who received the YFV17D yellow fever vaccine.

This clonotype came up many times. The CDR3 here is CASSPLQYEQYF. CDR3 bases: TGTGCCAGCAGCCCCCTCCAGTACGAGCAGTACTTC. This chain joins TRBV7-9 and TRBJ2-7; D remains ambiguous. CDR3 size: 12 residues. V lost 5 bases, J lost 4 bases, and 9 bases lay in between. Germline CDR1 SEHNR, CDR2 FQNEAQ (reference sequence).

This clonotype was seen many times. The V gene is TRBV20-1, the J gene TRBJ2-5, with D perhaps matching TRBD1 or TRBD2 (5 bases each). V dropped 6 bases and J dropped 2 bases, with 19 bases sitting between them. Germline CDR1 is DFQATT and CDR2 is SNEGSKA (reference sequence). The CDR3 runs to 15 residues. The CDR3 sequence is CSARKPGARQETQYF. The DNA of the CDR3 is TGCAGTGCACGCAAACCCGGGGCTCGACAAGAGACCCAGTACTTC.

This clonotype has only a few counts. The V call is TRBV9, the J call TRBJ2-1; D not resolved. The CDR3 covers 12 residues. Trimming cost V 0 bases and J 6 bases, with 4 bases left between them. The V gene's germline CDR1 is SGDLS and CDR2 YYNGEE. The CDR3 DNA reads TGTGCCAGCAGCGTAGGAATCAATGAGCAGTTCTTC. Amino acids: CASSVGINEQFF.

This clonotype occurred a few times. The genes are TRBV20-1 and TRBJ1-2, with unresolved D. Between the trimmed V and J ends, which lost 1 base and 4 bases, there was a span of 10 bases. Looked up from germline, CDR1 is DFQATT and CDR2 is SNEGSKA (reference sequence). The CDR3 contains 13 residues. The CDR3 loop reads CSARGPGLYGYTF. CDR3 nucleotide sequence: TGCAGTGCTAGAGGGCCAGGTCTCTATGGCTACACCTTC.

The chain links TRBV18 to TRBJ2-3; 13 bases line up with TRBD2. Losses at the gene ends were 4 bases for V and 0 bases for J; bases not matched to a gene: 10. This CDR3 has 19 residues. Germline-derived CDR1 and CDR2 are KGHSH and LQKENI. CDR3 protein: CASSRAWTSGGPSTDTQYF. The CDR3 DNA reads as TGTGCCAGCTCACGAGCGTGGACTAGCGGGGGCCCTAGCACAGATACGCAGTATTTT.

This clonotype occurred a few times. V is TRBV18 and J is TRBJ2-5; TRBD2 is a possible D gene (6 bases). The CDR3 totals 14 residues. V was pared by 1 base and J by 5 bases, with 11 bases between. Germline V gene sequence: CDR1 KGHSH, CDR2 LQKENI. The CDR3 is CASSPLTSLETQYF. CDR3 coding DNA: TGTGCCAGCTCACCACTGACTAGTTTGGAGACCCAGTACTTC.

This clonotype was picked up many times. The V call is TRBV5-1, the J call TRBJ1-1; D might be TRBD1 (6 bases). The germline V gene encodes CDR1 SGHRS and CDR2 YFSETQ. The ends were cut back, 3 bases at V and 5 bases at J, with 17 bases in the middle. The CDR3 extends over 15 amino acids. CDR3: CASSSTGGAETEAFF. The DNA for the CDR3 is TGCGCCAGCAGCTCGACCGGGGGCGCGGAGACTGAAGCTTTCTTT. The full variable domain, with the rest looked up from reference TRBV5-1 and TRBJ1-1, is KAGVTQTPRYLIKTRGQQVTLSCSPISGHRSVSWYQQTPGQGLQFLFEYFSETQRNKGNFPGRFSGRQFSNSRSEMNVSTLELGDSALYLCASSSTGGAETEAFFGQGTRLTVV.

The rearrangement joins TRBV5-5 to TRBJ1-1; D not certain. Germline-derived CDR1 and CDR2 are SGHKS and YYEKEE (reference sequence). This CDR3 region has 16 residues. The germline V and J ends were trimmed by 1 base and 2 bases, with 15 bases remaining between them. In nucleotides, the CDR3 is TGTGCCAGCAGCTTGACATTTACCCAGCCAAACACTGAAGCTTTCTTT. Translation: CASSLTFTQPNTEAFF.

This clonotype was detected ten times or more. The chain links TRBV7-9 to TRBJ2-5; no reliable D call. The V end lost 4 bases, the J end lost 4 bases, and 16 bases lay between the germline ends. Germline loops: CDR1 SEHNR, CDR2 FQNEAQ (reference sequence). This CDR3 spans 15 amino acids. CDR3 coding DNA: TGTGCCAGCAGCTCTTGGGCCGCCGAAGGAGAGACCCAGTACTTC. Translated: CASSSWAAEGETQYF.

V is TRBV28 and J is TRBJ2-3, with 9 bases matching TRBD2. Trimming removed 4 bases from V and 4 bases from J; junction bases left unmatched: 15. This CDR3 is built from 18 residues. Per the germline V gene, CDR1 is MDHEN and CDR2 is SYDVKM. CDR3 in DNA: TGTGCCAGCAGTTCTACAGGGTTGGGCGGGGGGGCGGCAGATACGCAGTATTTT. Protein: CASSSTGLGGGAADTQYF. Supplemented by reference TRBV28 and TRBJ2-3, the full variable domain reads DVKVTQSSRYLVKRTGEKVFLECVQDMDHENMFWYRQDPGLGLRLIYFSYDVKMKEKGDIPEGYSVSREKKERFSLILESASTNQTSMYLCASSSTGLGGGAADTQYFGPGTRLTVL.

V usage is TRBV30 and J usage is TRBJ2-7; D gene unclear. CDR3 size: 14 residues. Trimming pared 0 bases from V and 0 bases from J, leaving 9 bases between. The germline V gene encodes CDR1 GTSNPN and CDR2 SVGIG (reference sequence). The CDR3 sequence: CAWSVPPGSYEQYF. The CDR3 DNA sequence: TGTGCCTGGAGTGTACCCCCAGGCTCCTACGAGCAGTACTTC.

The sample holds a few counts of this clonotype. The genes are TRBV28 and TRBJ1-5; no firm D call. The CDR3 has 14 residues. V dropped 6 bases and J dropped 9 bases, with 18 bases sitting between them. Germline CDR1 is MDHEN and CDR2 is SYDVKM. DNA of the CDR3: TGTGCCAGCAGCCCACCCCGGGGTTGGATGCCCCAGCATTTT. Protein product: CASSPPRGWMPQHF.

This clonotype was picked up a small number of times. The chain has TRBV6-5 and TRBJ2-7; a possible D gene is TRBD2 (6 bases). Trimming pared 3 bases from V and 5 bases from J, leaving 20 bases between. This CDR3 region has 16 residues. Germline loops: CDR1 MNHEY, CDR2 SVGAGI. CDR3 DNA: TGTGCCAGCAGTTATGGGACTTACGGGGGTTCGAACGAGCAGTACTTC. Protein: CASSYGTYGGSNEQYF.

The chain has TRBV29-1 and TRBJ1-2; TRBD1 might be the D (5 bases). This CDR3 spans 13 amino acids. CDR1 is SQVTM, CDR2 ANQGSEA, per germline. Trimming took 6 bases from V and 3 from J, leaving 14 bases between them. For the CDR3, the DNA is TGCAGCGTGGGGAGGGGCAGGGACTATGGCTACACCTTC. The encoded protein is CSVGRGRDYGYTF.

This clonotype has a count of ten or more. The chain is built from TRBV15 and TRBJ1-1; 8 bases agree with TRBD1. The CDR3 spans 15 residues. Germline V lookup: CDR1 LNHNV, CDR2 YYDKDF (reference sequence). V dropped 6 bases and J dropped 7; count of bases not matched to a gene: 13. The DNA for the CDR3 is TGTGCCACCAGGCGGGACAGGACACTATCTCTTGAAGCTTTCTTT. It codes for CATRRDRTLSLEAFF.

This rearrangement joins TRBV10-2 to TRBJ1-1; TRBD1 matches at 7 bases. Trimming cost V 8 bases and J 0 bases; bases outside gene matches: 15. Germline V gene data show CDR1 as WSHSY and CDR2 as SAAADI. This CDR3 has 17 amino acids. Written as DNA, the CDR3 is TGCGCCAGCGTGGCAGGGGGGCTTGCTGCGATGAACACTGAAGCTTTCTTT. This gives the protein CASVAGGLAAMNTEAFF.

This chain links TRBV4-1 with TRBJ1-1; D ambiguous. Germline V gives CDR1 MGHRA, CDR2 YSYEKL. The CDR3 covers 12 residues. The germline V and J ends were trimmed by 0 bases and 10 bases, with 9 bases remaining between them. The DNA of the CDR3 is TGCGCCAGCAGCCAAGATTCTCGGGGAGCTTTCTTT. It yields the protein CASSQDSRGAFF.

The sample holds a few counts of this clonotype. The chain couples TRBV7-2 to TRBJ1-4; D unclear. CDR1 is SGHTA and CDR2 is FQGNSA in the germline V gene. The CDR3 consists of 13 residues. Trimming removed 3 bases at V and 5 bases at J, with 7 bases between. The CDR3 nucleotides are TGTGCCAGCAGCTTTAATCAGAATGAAAAACTGTTTTTT. This sequence encodes CASSFNQNEKLFF.